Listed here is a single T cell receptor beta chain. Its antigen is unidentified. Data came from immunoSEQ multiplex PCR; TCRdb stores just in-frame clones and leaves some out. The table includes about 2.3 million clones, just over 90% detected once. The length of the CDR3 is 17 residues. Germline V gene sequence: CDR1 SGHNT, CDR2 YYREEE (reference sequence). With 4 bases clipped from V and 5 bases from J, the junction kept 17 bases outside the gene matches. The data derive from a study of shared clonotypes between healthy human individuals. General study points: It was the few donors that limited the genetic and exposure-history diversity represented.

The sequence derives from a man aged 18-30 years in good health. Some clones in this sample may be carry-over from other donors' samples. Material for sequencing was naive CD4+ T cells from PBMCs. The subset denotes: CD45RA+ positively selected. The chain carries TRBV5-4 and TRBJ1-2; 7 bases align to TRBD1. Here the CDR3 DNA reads TGTGCCAGCAGCGACAGGGCTTTAGGGGGAGGGCCTTATGGCTACACCTTC. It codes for CASSDRALGGGPYGYTF.